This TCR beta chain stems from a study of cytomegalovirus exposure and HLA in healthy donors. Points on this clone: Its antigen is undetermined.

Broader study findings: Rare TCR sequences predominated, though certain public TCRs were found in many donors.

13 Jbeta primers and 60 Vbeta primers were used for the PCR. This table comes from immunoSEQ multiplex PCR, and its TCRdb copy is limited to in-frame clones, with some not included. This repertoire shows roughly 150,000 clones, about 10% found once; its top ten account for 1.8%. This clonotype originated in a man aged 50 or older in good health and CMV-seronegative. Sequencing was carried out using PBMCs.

The CDR3 loop reads CASSVSTGGASKNIQYF. CDR3 sequence (DNA): TGTGCCAGCAGCGTATCAACAGGGGGCGCCTCCAAAAACATTCAGTACTTC. The chain carries TRBV9 and TRBJ2-4; the match to TRBD1 covers 9 bases. The V segment lost 1 base and the J segment 2 bases; nucleotides outside the gene matches: 7. CDR3 length: 17 residues. Germline V gives CDR1 SGDLS, CDR2 YYNGEE.